The clone carrying this TCR beta chain was found once. J gave up 6 bases and V 4 bases, and 2 bases lay outside the gene matches. This CDR3 is 12 amino acids long. CDR1 LNHNV and CDR2 YYDKDF come from the germline V gene (reference sequence). This sample was included in a study of T cell changes during pregnancy in multiple sclerosis. Here immunoSEQ multiplex PCR was the method, and the copy in TCRdb shows in-frame clones only, minus some. The data contain around 20,000 clones, about 85% of them singletons. The gene calls are TRBV15 and TRBJ1-1; TRBD1 aligns across 7 bases. The sequencing used CD8+ T cells from peripheral blood mononuclear cells, collected after pregnancy. This TCR was sampled from a female donor with multiple sclerosis, enrolled in a pregnancy study. The CDR3 bases are TGTGCCACCAGCACAGGGGGTGCTGAAGCTTTCTTT. Translated, it gives CATSTGGAEAFF.